A single sample is the source of the 14 T cell receptor beta chains below, sequenced in a study of blood T cell repertoires in COVID-19. Sequencing was performed with immunoSEQ multiplex PCR; in TCRdb, only in-frame clones are kept and a portion is missing. The table lists hundreds of thousands of clones, around nine tenths of them singletons. The sequenced sample was peripheral blood. These receptors all stem from a woman aged 45-65 years with COVID-19, enrolled during active disease.

This chain joins TRBV5-1 and TRBJ2-1, with D possibly being TRBD2 (6 bases). Germline V CDR1 and CDR2: SGHRS, YFSETQ. CDR3 length equals 14 residues. V was clipped by 4 bases and J by 5 bases, with 13 bases between them. CDR3 region: CASSPTSTNNEQFF. The CDR3 nucleotides read TGCGCCAGCAGCCCGACTAGTACGAACAATGAGCAGTTCTTC.

The sample holds a few counts of this clone. J is TRBJ1-2 and V is TRBV5-6; D ambiguous. CDR1 SGHDT and CDR2 YYEEEE come from the germline V gene. The CDR3 runs 13 residues. Trimming left V 3 bases short and J 7 bases short, with 13 bases between. Here the CDR3 DNA reads TGTGCCAGCAGCTCTGCTCCGTCGGGTGGCTACACCTTC. It translates to CASSSAPSGGYTF.

The chain is built from TRBV7-9 and TRBJ1-1, with D unresolved. The V and J ends lost 1 base and 0 bases respectively, with 6 bases between them. This CDR3 is 14 amino acids long. Germline loops: CDR1 SEHNR, CDR2 FQNEAQ (reference sequence). The CDR3, as DNA: TGTGCCAGCAGCTTAGTCTCTGTGAACACTGAAGCTTTCTTT. This translates into CASSLVSVNTEAFF. Drawing the rest from reference TRBV7-9 and TRBJ1-1, the complete variable domain is DTGVSQNPRHKITKRGQNVTFRCDPISEHNRLYWYRQTLGQGPEFLTYFQNEAQLEKSRLLSDRFSAERPKGSFSTLEIQRTEQGDSAMYLCASSLVSVNTEAFFGQGTRLTVV.

The J gene is TRBJ1-6, the V gene TRBV3-1 (or the pseudogene TRBV3-2); D is unclear. The CDR3 sequence is 15 residues long. V lost 4 bases and J 6 bases, leaving 13 bases between the germline ends. Germline V CDR1 and CDR2: LGHDT, YNNKEL (reference sequence). The CDR3 DNA reads TGTGCCAGCAGCCTCGGGTCCGGCGGTAATTCACCCCTCCACTTT. As protein: CASSLGSGGNSPLHF.

This clone is a singleton in its sample. V is TRBV28 and J is TRBJ2-2, with TRBD1 as a possible D gene (5 bases). Trimming took off 7 bases at V and 3 bases at J, with 12 bases between the two ends. The CDR3 loop spans 14 amino acids. Germline V lookup: CDR1 MDHEN, CDR2 SYDVKM. CDR3: CASTLDTHTGELFF. DNA for the CDR3: TGTGCCAGCACACTGGACACTCACACCGGGGAGCTGTTTTTT.

The rearrangement uses TRBV13 and TRBJ1-5, with 10 bases matching TRBD1. V lost 3 bases to trimming and J lost 2 bases; unmatched junction nucleotides: 7. The CDR3 is made up of 17 amino acids. Germline lookup yields CDR1 PRHDT and CDR2 FYEKMQ (reference sequence). Here the CDR3 DNA reads TGTGCCAGCAGCTTCGAAACGGGACAGGGGTGCAATCAGCCCCAGCATTTT. Its protein product is CASSFETGQGCNQPQHF.

CDR3 sequence (DNA): TGCGCCAGCAGCCAAGGAACTAGCCCTTCCTACGAGCAGTACTTC. It codes for CASSQGTSPSYEQYF. The chain recombines TRBV4-1 with TRBJ2-7, with a possible D match to TRBD2 (6 bases). CDR3 length: 15 residues. Germline V lookup: CDR1 MGHRA, CDR2 YSYEKL. Trimming took 1 base from V and 1 from J, leaving 11 bases between them.

The chain links TRBV25-1 to TRBJ1-4; 9 bases are a match to TRBD1. The CDR3 consists of 15 residues. Trimming removed 3 bases from V and 8 bases from J; junction bases left unmatched: 7. The germline gives CDR1 MGHDK, CDR2 SYGVNS. The CDR3 bases are TGTGCCAGCAGTGACCAGGGACAGGGAGGAGAAAAACTGTTTTTT. Translation gives CASSDQGQGGEKLFF. Full variable domain (missing parts from reference TRBV25-1 and TRBJ1-4): EADIYQTPRYLVIGTGKKITLECSQTMGHDKMYWYQQDPGMELHLIHYSYGVNSTEKGDLSSESTVSRIRTEHFPLTLESARPSHTSQYLCASSDQGQGGEKLFFGSGTQLSVL.

This chain joins TRBV6-5 and TRBJ1-3; the D gene is possibly TRBD1 (5 bases). V was pared by 0 bases and J by 1 base, with 7 bases between. The CDR3 covers 15 residues. Germline V gene sequence: CDR1 MNHEY, CDR2 SVGAGI. The CDR3 DNA follows: TGTGCCAGCAGTTACTCCGACAGTTCTGGAAACACCATATATTTT. As protein: CASSYSDSSGNTIYF.

Comments on this clone: This sample also contains other DNA sequences that code for the same CDR3. This rearrangement joins TRBV18 to TRBJ2-7, with 8 bases fitting TRBD1. With 3 bases clipped from V and 0 bases from J, the junction kept 1 base outside the gene matches. The CDR3 totals 14 residues. Germline V gene data show CDR1 as KGHSH and CDR2 as LQKENI. The CDR3 coding sequence is TGTGCCAGCTCACCGGACAGGGACTCCTACGAGCAGTACTTC. Its translation is CASSPDRDSYEQYF. Based on the CDR3 plus reference TRBV18 and TRBJ2-7, the full variable domain is NAGVMQNPRHLVRRRGQEARLRCSPMKGHSHVYWYRQLPEEGLKFMVYLQKENIIDESGMPKERFSAEFPKEGPSILRIQQVVRGDSAAYFCASSPDRDSYEQYFGPGTRLTVT.

This rearrangement joins TRBV3-1 (or the pseudogene TRBV3-2) to TRBJ2-7; 7 nucleotides match TRBD2. This CDR3 has 13 residues. The germline CDR1 and CDR2 sequences are LGHDT and YNNKEL (reference sequence). V lost 3 bases and J lost 2; bases outside the gene matches: 1. CDR3 sequence (DNA): TGTGCCAGCAGCCAGGGGACTACCTACGAGCAGTACTTC. It yields the protein CASSQGTTYEQYF.

This sequence joins TRBV7-9 and TRBJ2-1; D might be TRBD2 (5 bases). The germline V gene has CDR1 SEHNR and CDR2 FQNEAQ (reference sequence). V was trimmed by 2 bases and J by 7 bases, leaving 15 bases between them. The CDR3 spans 15 residues. CDR3 in amino acids: CASSLSGSLSNEQFF. In DNA, the CDR3 is TGTGCCAGCAGCTTAAGCGGATCACTGAGTAATGAGCAGTTCTTC.

The table lists this clone with many counts. The V gene is TRBV5-6, the J gene TRBJ2-5; no reliable D call. This CDR3 is 14 amino acids long. Trimming shortened V by 3 bases and J by 5 bases, and 14 bases separated the two germline ends. CDR1 and CDR2 from the germline V gene are SGHDT and YYEEEE. This CDR3 reads CASSSAGSVETQYF. The CDR3 DNA sequence: TGTGCCAGCAGCTCCGCCGGGTCCGTGGAGACCCAGTACTTC.

J is TRBJ2-1 and V is TRBV5-1; D perhaps matches TRBD2 (5 bases). The CDR3 covers 14 residues. The V gene lost 0 bases and the J gene lost 14 bases, with 18 bases spanning the gap. The germline gives CDR1 SGHRS, CDR2 YFSETQ. The CDR3 bases are TGCGCCAGCAGCTTGGGAGGTGATAGGGAGAACGAGTTCTTC. Translation gives CASSLGGDRENEFF.